This entry features one T cell receptor beta chain sequence. Trimming left V 2 bases short and J 0 bases short, with 8 bases between. The CDR3 covers 14 residues. Germline CDR1 SGHRS, CDR2 YFSETQ. The authors' processing: The assay estimated nucleated cells by amplifying reference gene primers. TCRdb's table, derived via immunoSEQ multiplex PCR, lists solely in-frame clones and lacks some. V and J calls plus clone size are reproduced from that table; the DNA served to infer D and trimming. The sample consists of some 130,000 clones, around three quarters of them appearing once. These data are taken from a study of blood T cell repertoires in COVID-19. At the level of the study: The United States, Italy and Spain were the sources of the acute and convalescent COVID-19 samples. PBMCs, B-cell-depleted T cells, or T cells were the source of the cDNA or gDNA that made up the material.

Sequencing used peripheral blood. The sequence derives from an elderly woman with acute or convalescent COVID-19. V and J are TRBV5-1 and TRBJ1-1; D is unresolved. The CDR3 nucleotides are TGCGCCAGCAGCTTCAATACATTGAACACTGAAGCTTTCTTT. Protein: CASSFNTLNTEAFF.